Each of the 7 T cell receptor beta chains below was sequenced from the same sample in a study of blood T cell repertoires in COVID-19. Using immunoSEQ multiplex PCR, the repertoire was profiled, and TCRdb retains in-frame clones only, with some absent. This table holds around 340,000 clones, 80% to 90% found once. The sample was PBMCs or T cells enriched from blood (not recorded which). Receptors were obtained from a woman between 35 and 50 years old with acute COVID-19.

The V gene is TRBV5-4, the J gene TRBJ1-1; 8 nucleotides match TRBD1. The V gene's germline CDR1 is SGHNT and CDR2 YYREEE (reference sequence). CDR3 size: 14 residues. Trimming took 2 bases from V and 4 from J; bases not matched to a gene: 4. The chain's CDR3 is CASSFQGARTEAFF. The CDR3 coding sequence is TGTGCCAGCAGCTTTCAGGGGGCGCGCACTGAAGCTTTCTTT.

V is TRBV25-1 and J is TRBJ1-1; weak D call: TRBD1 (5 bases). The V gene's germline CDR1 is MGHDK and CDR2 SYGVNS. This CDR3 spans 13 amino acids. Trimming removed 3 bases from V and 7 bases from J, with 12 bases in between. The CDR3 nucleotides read TGTGCCAGCAGTGACGGGAGGAGGGGTGAAGCTTTCTTT. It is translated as CASSDGRRGEAFF.

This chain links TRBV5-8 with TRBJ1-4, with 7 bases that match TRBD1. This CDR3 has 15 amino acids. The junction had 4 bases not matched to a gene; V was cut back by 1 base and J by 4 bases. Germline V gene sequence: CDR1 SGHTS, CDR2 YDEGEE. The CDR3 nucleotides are TGTGCCAGCAGCTTGTGGACAGGACATAATGAAAAACTGTTTTTT. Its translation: CASSLWTGHNEKLFF. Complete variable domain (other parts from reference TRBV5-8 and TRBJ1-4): EAGVTQSPTHLIKTRGQQATLRCSPISGHTSVYWYQQALGLGLQFLLWYDEGEERNRGNFPPRFSGRQFPNYSSELNVNALELEDSALYLCASSLWTGHNEKLFFGSGTQLSVL.

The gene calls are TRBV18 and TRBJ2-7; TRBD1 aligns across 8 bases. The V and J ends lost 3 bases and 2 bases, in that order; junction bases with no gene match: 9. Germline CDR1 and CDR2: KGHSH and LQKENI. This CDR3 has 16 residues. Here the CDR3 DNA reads TGTGCCAGCTCACCCTCGGGGACAGGCGGTACCTACGAGCAGTACTTC. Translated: CASSPSGTGGTYEQYF.

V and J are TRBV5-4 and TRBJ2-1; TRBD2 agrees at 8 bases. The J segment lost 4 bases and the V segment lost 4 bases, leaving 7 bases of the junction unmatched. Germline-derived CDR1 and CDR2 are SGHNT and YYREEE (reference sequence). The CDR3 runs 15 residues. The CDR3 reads CASSNPGLGYNEQFF. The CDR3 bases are TGTGCCAGCAGCAACCCGGGACTAGGATACAATGAGCAGTTCTTC.

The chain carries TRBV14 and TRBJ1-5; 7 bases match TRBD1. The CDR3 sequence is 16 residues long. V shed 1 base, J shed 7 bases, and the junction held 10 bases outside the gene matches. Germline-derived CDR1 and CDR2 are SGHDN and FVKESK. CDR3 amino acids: CASSQVRQGRIQPQHF. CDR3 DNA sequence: TGTGCCAGCAGCCAAGTCAGACAGGGTCGAATCCAGCCCCAGCATTTT. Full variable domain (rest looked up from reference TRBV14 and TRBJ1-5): EAGVTQFPSHSVIEKGQTVTLRCDPISGHDNLYWYRRVMGKEIKFLLHFVKESKQDESGMPNNRFLAERTGGTYSTLKVQPAELEDSGVYFCASSQVRQGRIQPQHFGDGTRLSIL.

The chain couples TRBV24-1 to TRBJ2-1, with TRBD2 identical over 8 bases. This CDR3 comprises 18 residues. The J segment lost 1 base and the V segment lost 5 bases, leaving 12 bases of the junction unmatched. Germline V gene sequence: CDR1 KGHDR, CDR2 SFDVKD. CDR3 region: CATSGPRDSGDSYNEQFF. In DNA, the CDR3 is TGTGCCACCAGTGGCCCAAGGGATAGCGGGGATTCCTACAATGAGCAGTTCTTC.